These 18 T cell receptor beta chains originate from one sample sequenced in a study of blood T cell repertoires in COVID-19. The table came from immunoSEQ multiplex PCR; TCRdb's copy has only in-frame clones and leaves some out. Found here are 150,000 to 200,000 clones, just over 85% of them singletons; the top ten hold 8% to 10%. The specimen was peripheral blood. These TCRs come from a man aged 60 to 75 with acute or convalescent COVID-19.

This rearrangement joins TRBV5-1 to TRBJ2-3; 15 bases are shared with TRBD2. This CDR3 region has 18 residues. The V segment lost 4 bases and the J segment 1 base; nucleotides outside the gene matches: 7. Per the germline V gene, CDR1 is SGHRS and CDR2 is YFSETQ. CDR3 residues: CASSTGLAGGRGTDTQYF. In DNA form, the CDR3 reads TGCGCCAGCAGCACCGGACTAGCGGGAGGGCGGGGCACAGATACGCAGTATTTT.

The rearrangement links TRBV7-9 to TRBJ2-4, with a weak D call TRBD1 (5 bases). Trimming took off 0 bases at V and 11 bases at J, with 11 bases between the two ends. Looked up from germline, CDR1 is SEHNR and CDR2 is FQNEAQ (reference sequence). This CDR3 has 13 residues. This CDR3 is CASSLAQGYVQYF. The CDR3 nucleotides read TGTGCCAGCAGCTTAGCGCAGGGTTACGTTCAGTACTTC.

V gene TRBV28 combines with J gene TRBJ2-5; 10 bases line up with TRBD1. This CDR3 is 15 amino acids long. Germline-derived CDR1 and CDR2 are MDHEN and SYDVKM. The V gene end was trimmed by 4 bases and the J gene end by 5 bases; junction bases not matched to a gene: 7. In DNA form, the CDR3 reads TGTGCCAGCAGTTCAGGGACAGGGGATCTGGAGACCCAGTACTTC. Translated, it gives CASSSGTGDLETQYF.

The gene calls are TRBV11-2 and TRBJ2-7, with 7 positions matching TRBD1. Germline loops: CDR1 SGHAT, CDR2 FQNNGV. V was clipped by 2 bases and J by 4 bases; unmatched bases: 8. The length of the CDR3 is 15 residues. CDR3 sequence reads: CASSLIGGIWYEQYF. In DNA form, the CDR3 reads TGTGCCAGCAGCTTAATAGGGGGCATTTGGTACGAGCAGTACTTC.

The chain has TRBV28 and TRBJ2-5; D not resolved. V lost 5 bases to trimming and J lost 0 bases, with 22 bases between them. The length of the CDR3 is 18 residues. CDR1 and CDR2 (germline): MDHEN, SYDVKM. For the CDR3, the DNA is TGTGCCAGCAGTACACCCCTTTTCATCGAAGTTGACCAAGAGACCCAGTACTTC. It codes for CASSTPLFIEVDQETQYF.

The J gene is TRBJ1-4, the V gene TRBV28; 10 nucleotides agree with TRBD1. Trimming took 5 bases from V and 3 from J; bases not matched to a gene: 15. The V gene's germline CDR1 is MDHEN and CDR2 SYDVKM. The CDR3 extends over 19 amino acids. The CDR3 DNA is TGTGCCAGCAGTCCAATATCGACAGGGGGCCGGTGGTCTAATGAAAAACTGTTTTTT. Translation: CASSPISTGGRWSNEKLFF.

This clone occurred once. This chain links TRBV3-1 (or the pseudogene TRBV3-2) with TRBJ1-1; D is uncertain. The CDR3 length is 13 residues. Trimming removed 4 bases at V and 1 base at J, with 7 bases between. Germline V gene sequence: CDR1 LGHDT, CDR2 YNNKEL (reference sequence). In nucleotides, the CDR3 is TGTGCCAGCAGCCCTAAGAAGAACACTGAAGCTTTCTTT. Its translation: CASSPKKNTEAFF.

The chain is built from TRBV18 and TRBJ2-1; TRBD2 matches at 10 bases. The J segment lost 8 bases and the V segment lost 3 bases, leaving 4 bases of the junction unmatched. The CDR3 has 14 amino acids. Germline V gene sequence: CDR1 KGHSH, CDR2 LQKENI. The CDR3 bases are TGTGCCAGCTCACCCAGCGGGAGGGAGTATGAGCAGTTCTTC. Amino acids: CASSPSGREYEQFF.

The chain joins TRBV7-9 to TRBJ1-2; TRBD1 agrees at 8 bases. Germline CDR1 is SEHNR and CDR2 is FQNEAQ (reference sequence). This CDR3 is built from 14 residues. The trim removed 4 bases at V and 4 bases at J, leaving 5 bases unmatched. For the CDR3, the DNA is TGTGCCAGCAGCTCTGGGACAGGAGGCTATGGCTACACCTTC. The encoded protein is CASSSGTGGYGYTF.

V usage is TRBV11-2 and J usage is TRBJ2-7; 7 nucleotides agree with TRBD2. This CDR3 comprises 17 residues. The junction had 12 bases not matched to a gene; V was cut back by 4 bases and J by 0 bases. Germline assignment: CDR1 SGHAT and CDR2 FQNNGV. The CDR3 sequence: CASSSLARGVGSYEQYF. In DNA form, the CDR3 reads TGTGCCAGCAGCTCACTAGCGCGAGGGGTCGGCTCCTACGAGCAGTACTTC.

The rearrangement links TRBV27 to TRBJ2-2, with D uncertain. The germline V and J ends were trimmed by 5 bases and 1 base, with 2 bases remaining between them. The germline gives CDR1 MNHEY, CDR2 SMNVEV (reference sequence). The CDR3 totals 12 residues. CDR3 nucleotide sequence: TGTGCCAGCAGTCTGAACACCGGGGAGCTGTTTTTT. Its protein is CASSLNTGELFF.

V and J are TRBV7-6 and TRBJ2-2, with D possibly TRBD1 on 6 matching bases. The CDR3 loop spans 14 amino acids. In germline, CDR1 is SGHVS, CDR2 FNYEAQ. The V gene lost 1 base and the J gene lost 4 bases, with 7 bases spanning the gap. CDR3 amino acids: CASSLGRGTGELFF. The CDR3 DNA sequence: TGTGCCAGCAGCTTAGGCAGGGGCACCGGGGAGCTGTTTTTT.

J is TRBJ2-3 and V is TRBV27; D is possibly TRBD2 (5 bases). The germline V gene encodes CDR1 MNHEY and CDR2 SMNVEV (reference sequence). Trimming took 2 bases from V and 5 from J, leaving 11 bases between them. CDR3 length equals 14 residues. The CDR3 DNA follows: TGTGCCAGCAGTTTACGCCTAGCCCAAGATACGCAGTATTTT. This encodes CASSLRLAQDTQYF.

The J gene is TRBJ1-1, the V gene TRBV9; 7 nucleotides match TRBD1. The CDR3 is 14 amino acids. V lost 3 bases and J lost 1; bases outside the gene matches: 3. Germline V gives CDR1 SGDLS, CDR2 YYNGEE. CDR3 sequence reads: CASSETGKNTEAFF. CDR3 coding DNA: TGTGCCAGCAGCGAGACAGGGAAGAACACTGAAGCTTTCTTT.

Here the CDR3 DNA reads TGTGCCAGGAGGAGGGGCTCTGGAAACACCATATATTTT. Translating gives CARRRGSGNTIYF. The V gene is TRBV6-5, the J gene TRBJ1-3; TRBD1 might be the D (5 bases). The CDR3 extends over 13 amino acids. V lost 9 bases and J lost 0, with 9 bases in between. CDR1 and CDR2 from the germline V gene are MNHEY and SVGAGI.

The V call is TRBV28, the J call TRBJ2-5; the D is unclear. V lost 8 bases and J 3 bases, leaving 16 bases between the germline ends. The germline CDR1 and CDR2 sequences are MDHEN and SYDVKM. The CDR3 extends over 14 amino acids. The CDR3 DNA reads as TGTGCCAGCCAGATGTCAAGTCCCGAAGAGACCCAGTACTTC. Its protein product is CASQMSSPEETQYF. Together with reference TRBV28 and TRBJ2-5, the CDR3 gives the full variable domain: DVKVTQSSRYLVKRTGEKVFLECVQDMDHENMFWYRQDPGLGLRLIYFSYDVKMKEKGDIPEGYSVSREKKERFSLILESASTNQTSMYLCASQMSSPEETQYFGPGTRLLVL.

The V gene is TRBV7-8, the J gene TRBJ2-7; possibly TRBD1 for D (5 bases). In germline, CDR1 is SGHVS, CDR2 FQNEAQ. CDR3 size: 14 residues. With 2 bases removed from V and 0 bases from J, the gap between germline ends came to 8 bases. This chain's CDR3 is CASSLKTVSYEQYF. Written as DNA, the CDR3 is TGTGCCAGCAGCTTAAAGACAGTCTCCTACGAGCAGTACTTC. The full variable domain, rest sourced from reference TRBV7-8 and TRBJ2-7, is GAGVSQSPRYKVAKRGQDVALRCDPISGHVSLFWYQQALGQGPEFLTYFQNEAQLDKSGLPSDRFFAERPEGSVSTLKIQRTQQEDSAVYLCASSLKTVSYEQYFGPGTRLTVT.

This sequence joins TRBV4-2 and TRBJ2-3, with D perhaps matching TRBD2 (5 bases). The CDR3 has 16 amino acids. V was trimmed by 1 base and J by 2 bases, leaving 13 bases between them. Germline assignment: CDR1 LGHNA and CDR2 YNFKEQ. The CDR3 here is CASSQVGGGSTDTQYF. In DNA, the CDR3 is TGTGCCAGCAGCCAAGTTGGTGGAGGTTCCACAGATACGCAGTATTTT.